Each of the 27 T cell receptor beta chains below was sequenced from the same sample in a study of blood T cell repertoires in COVID-19. The table came from immunoSEQ multiplex PCR; TCRdb's copy has only in-frame clones and leaves some out. The sample yields 18,000 or so clones, roughly 87% seen once. The sample consisted of peripheral blood. The receptors here all came from a man between 60 and 70 years old with active COVID-19.

The chain joins TRBV6-2 or TRBV6-3 to TRBJ1-1; TRBD1 might be the D (5 bases). Germline-derived CDR1 and CDR2 are MNHEY and SVGEGT. The CDR3 covers 14 residues. Trimming took off 6 bases at V and 10 bases at J, with 21 bases between the two ends. CDR3 amino acids: CASSPPSTVVGAFF. In DNA form, the CDR3 reads TGTGCCAGCAGCCCCCCGTCGACAGTTGTGGGAGCTTTCTTT.

The V and J genes are TRBV27 and TRBJ2-3; TRBD2 agrees at 11 bases. Germline V gene lookup returns CDR1 MNHEY and CDR2 SMNVEV (reference sequence). V shed 6 bases, J shed 4 bases, and the junction held 12 bases outside the gene matches. The CDR3 has 17 residues. For the CDR3, the DNA is TGTGCCAGCAGAAAACCCCGCGGGACTAGCGGTGCAGATACGCAGTATTTT. Its protein is CASRKPRGTSGADTQYF.

The rearrangement joins TRBV7-3 to TRBJ2-2; 10 nucleotides line up with TRBD2. The CDR3 loop spans 16 amino acids. CDR1 and CDR2 from the germline V gene are SGHTA and FQGTGA. The J segment lost 1 base and the V segment lost 5 bases, leaving 4 bases of the junction unmatched. In DNA form, the CDR3 reads TGTGCCAGCAGCCTACTAGCGGGACGGAACACCGGGGAGCTGTTTTTT. It specifies CASSLLAGRNTGELFF. The whole variable domain, remainder taken from reference TRBV7-3 and TRBJ2-2, is GAGVSQTPSNKVTEKGKYVELRCDPISGHTALYWYRQSLGQGPEFLIYFQGTGAADDSGLPNDRFFAVRPEGSVSTLKIQRTERGDSAVYLCASSLLAGRNTGELFFGEGSRLTVL.

In this sample, this clone turned up once. This rearrangement joins TRBV11-3 to TRBJ2-2; 8 bases are shared with TRBD1. Germline values: CDR1 SGHNT, CDR2 YENEEA. The CDR3 consists of 15 residues. The junction had 1 base not matched to a gene; V was cut back by 4 bases and J by 0 bases. This CDR3 is CASSSDRANTGELFF. CDR3 DNA sequence: TGTGCCAGCAGCTCGGACAGGGCGAACACCGGGGAGCTGTTTTTT.

The chain combines TRBV19 with TRBJ2-2; unclear D gene. Trimming took 1 base from V and 6 from J, leaving 6 bases between them. The CDR3 is 13 amino acids. Germline CDR1 and CDR2: LNHDA and SQIVND (reference sequence). The CDR3 region is CASSIGPAGELFF. For the CDR3, the DNA is TGTGCCAGTAGTATAGGGCCCGCCGGGGAGCTGTTTTTT. Looking up the rest from reference TRBV19 and TRBJ2-2 gives the full variable domain: DGGITQSPKYLFRKEGQNVTLSCEQNLNHDAMYWYRQDPGQGLRLIYYSQIVNDFQKGDIAEGYSVSREKKESFPLTVTSAQKNPTAFYLCASSIGPAGELFFGEGSRLTVL.

V usage is TRBV16 and J usage is TRBJ1-2, with 8 positions matching TRBD1. The V and J ends lost 6 bases and 1 base, in that order; junction bases with no gene match: 10. The CDR3 runs 16 residues. Germline values: CDR1 KGHSY, CDR2 FQNENV. The CDR3 protein is CASRRRGTGGNYGYTF. In nucleotides, the CDR3 is TGTGCCAGCAGACGTCGAGGGACAGGAGGTAACTATGGCTACACCTTC.

The rearrangement uses TRBV28 and TRBJ2-2, with D tentatively TRBD1 (5 bases). From germline, CDR1 is MDHEN and CDR2 SYDVKM. Trimming took off 5 bases at V and 5 bases at J, with 12 bases between the two ends. CDR3 size: 14 residues. The CDR3 DNA reads TGTGCCAGCAGTGTACCCAGGGTTACCGGGGAGCTGTTTTTT. This codes for CASSVPRVTGELFF.

This chain joins TRBV10-3 and TRBJ2-7; 7 bases fit TRBD2. Trimming cost V 4 bases and J 9 bases; bases outside gene matches: 6. This CDR3 contains 12 residues. Germline loops: CDR1 ENHRY, CDR2 SYGVKD. CDR3 bases: TGTGCCATCAGTGTGGGGGAGGGGCGGCAGTACTTC. Amino acids: CAISVGEGRQYF.

The V call is TRBV21-1, the J call TRBJ2-1; the D segment call TRBD2 is taken from the table without a DNA check. TRBV21-1 is a recognized pseudogene. The CDR3 has 16 amino acids. As DNA, the CDR3 is TGTGCCAGCAGCAAGACTAGCGGGGGGGCGGCAGATGAGCAGTTCTTC. This translates into CASSKTSGGAADEQFF.

This chain connects TRBV19 to TRBJ2-7, with TRBD2 matching over 7 bases. This CDR3 comprises 15 residues. The germline V gene has CDR1 LNHDA and CDR2 SQIVND (reference sequence). The junction had 10 bases not matched to a gene; V was cut back by 6 bases and J by 2 bases. The CDR3 loop is CASRGALAGAYEQYF. In DNA form, the CDR3 reads TGTGCCAGTAGAGGAGCGTTGGCGGGGGCCTACGAGCAGTACTTC.

This sequence joins TRBV19 and TRBJ2-7; D gene unclear. Trimming cost V 6 bases and J 3 bases, with 6 bases left between them. The CDR3 spans 11 residues. Per germline, CDR1 LNHDA and CDR2 SQIVND (reference sequence). CDR3 amino acids: CASRNFYEQYF. For the CDR3, the DNA is TGTGCCAGTAGAAACTTCTACGAGCAGTACTTC.

This clone was recorded only once. The chain couples TRBV7-2 to TRBJ1-2; TRBD1 agrees at 7 bases. J was trimmed by 2 bases and V by 4 bases; bases with no gene match: 13. The CDR3 loop spans 17 amino acids. From germline, CDR1 is SGHTA and CDR2 FQGNSA. The CDR3 DNA is TGTGCCAGCAGCTGGACAGTAGACAGGGTGGGGAACTATGGCTACACCTTC. Its protein is CASSWTVDRVGNYGYTF.

The rearrangement joins TRBV19 to TRBJ1-2; tentative D call: TRBD1 (5 bases). V lost 8 bases and J 4 bases, leaving 14 bases between the germline ends. There are 13 residues in the CDR3. CDR1 is LNHDA, CDR2 SQIVND, per germline (reference sequence). The CDR3 is CASRGHSLYGYTF. The DNA of the CDR3 is TGTGCCAGTCGCGGACATTCTCTCTATGGCTACACCTTC. Using reference TRBV19 and TRBJ1-2 for the parts outside the CDR3, the full variable domain is DGGITQSPKYLFRKEGQNVTLSCEQNLNHDAMYWYRQDPGQGLRLIYYSQIVNDFQKGDIAEGYSVSREKKESFPLTVTSAQKNPTAFYLCASRGHSLYGYTFGSGTRLTVV.

The chain employs TRBV3-1 (or the pseudogene TRBV3-2) and TRBJ2-7, with D maybe TRBD2 (5 bases). In germline, CDR1 is LGHDT, CDR2 YNNKEL (reference sequence). Trimming left V 0 bases short and J 6 bases short, with 15 bases between. The CDR3 has 15 amino acids. The CDR3 is CASSQDLLAMREQYF. As DNA, the CDR3 is TGTGCCAGCAGCCAAGATTTGCTAGCTATGCGCGAGCAGTACTTC.

The V and J genes are TRBV15 and TRBJ2-1, with 8 bases matching TRBD2. V dropped 4 bases and J dropped 14; count of bases not matched to a gene: 4. Germline CDR1 reads LNHNV; CDR2 reads YYDKDF (reference sequence). CDR3 length: 11 residues. The CDR3 region has the DNA TGTGCCACCAGCAATTGGCGGGGGGAGTTCTTC. Its translation: CATSNWRGEFF. Full variable domain (outside the CDR3, taken from reference TRBV15 and TRBJ2-1): DAMVIQNPRYQVTQFGKPVTLSCSQTLNHNVMYWYQQKSSQAPKLLFHYYDKDFNNEADTPDNFQSRRPNTSFCFLDIRSPGLGDTAMYLCATSNWRGEFFGPGTRLTVL.

The chain recombines TRBV19 with TRBJ1-1; TRBD1 matches 11 bases. CDR3 size: 15 residues. V lost 5 bases and J lost 5; bases outside the gene matches: 7. Per the germline V gene, CDR1 is LNHDA and CDR2 is SQIVND (reference sequence). The CDR3 DNA sequence: TGTGCCAGTAGTGCGGGACAGGGGGGGAAGACTGAAGCTTTCTTT. Translating it yields CASSAGQGGKTEAFF.

This chain joins TRBV7-6 and TRBJ2-5; 7 positions match TRBD1. Germline V CDR1 and CDR2: SGHVS, FNYEAQ. This CDR3 comprises 15 residues. V lost 5 bases, J lost 4 bases, and 10 bases stayed unmatched. The CDR3 DNA is TGTGCCAGCAGCCGAACTCAGGGGGATGGAGAGACCCAGTACTTC. Translating it yields CASSRTQGDGETQYF.

The chain is built from TRBV19 and TRBJ2-2; D is possibly TRBD1 (6 bases). The germline V gene encodes CDR1 LNHDA and CDR2 SQIVND (reference sequence). The CDR3 loop spans 16 amino acids. V was pared by 7 bases and J by 0 bases, with 15 bases between. CDR3 amino acids: CASKARGSSNTGELFF. In DNA, the CDR3 is TGTGCCAGTAAGGCCAGGGGATCTTCGAACACCGGGGAGCTGTTTTTT.

V is TRBV7-2 and J is TRBJ2-7; a weak D match, TRBD1 (5 bases). V lost 1 base, J lost 0 bases, and 13 bases lay in between. CDR1 and CDR2 from the germline V gene are SGHTA and FQGNSA. The CDR3 runs 16 residues. CDR3 nucleotides: TGTGCCAGCAGCTTAGGTCAGGGTTGGAGCTCCTACGAGCAGTACTTC. This translates into CASSLGQGWSSYEQYF.

V is TRBV7-2 and J is TRBJ1-1; D is undetermined. V gave up 2 bases and J gave up 0 bases, with 10 bases separating them. This CDR3 has 15 residues. Germline CDR1 and CDR2: SGHTA and FQGNSA. DNA for the CDR3: TGTGCCAGCAGCTTACATTTCGGGTTGAACACTGAAGCTTTCTTT. Its translation: CASSLHFGLNTEAFF.

The V gene is TRBV6-2 or TRBV6-3, the J gene TRBJ2-1, with 10 bases fitting TRBD1. The CDR3 is made up of 21 amino acids. V gave up 3 bases and J gave up 0 bases; unmatched junction bases: 17. The germline V gene encodes CDR1 MNHEY and CDR2 SVGEGT. The CDR3 spells CASSYLRTGGTWQSSYNEQFF. The CDR3 DNA is TGTGCCAGCAGTTATTTGAGGACAGGGGGTACTTGGCAAAGCTCCTACAATGAGCAGTTCTTC.

V is TRBV7-3 and J is TRBJ2-1, with 7 bases aligning to TRBD2. Germline CDR1 reads SGHTA; CDR2 reads FQGTGA. The CDR3 spans 13 residues. Trimming at V came to 2 bases and at J to 10 bases, leaving 5 bases not matched to a gene. CDR3 amino acids: CASSLLGRGEQFF. The CDR3 DNA sequence: TGTGCCAGCAGCTTATTAGGGCGGGGGGAGCAGTTCTTC.

This chain connects TRBV5-1 to TRBJ1-2; no clear D. V was trimmed by 3 bases and J by 2 bases, leaving 11 bases between them. The CDR3 is 14 residues long. Germline assignment: CDR1 SGHRS and CDR2 YFSETQ. CDR3 in amino acids: CASSSTTGNYGYTF. In DNA form, the CDR3 reads TGCGCCAGCAGCTCGACGACGGGAAACTATGGCTACACCTTC.

The chain uses TRBV12-5 and TRBJ1-4; 9 nucleotides agree with TRBD1. In germline, CDR1 is LGHNT, CDR2 FRNRAP. With 6 bases clipped from V and 6 bases from J, the junction kept 5 bases outside the gene matches. The CDR3 is 14 residues long. CDR3 residues: CASGSGQGDEKLFF. The CDR3 DNA sequence: TGTGCTAGTGGATCGGGACAGGGTGATGAAAAACTGTTTTTT.

With respect to this clone: At one boundary the junction diverges from the germline segment, which might be a read error. The chain recombines TRBV7-2 with TRBJ2-2, with TRBD2 matching 10 bases. Germline V gene lookup returns CDR1 SGHTA and CDR2 FQGNSA. CDR3 length equals 14 residues. The CDR3 protein is CASRLAGGDGELFF. The CDR3, as DNA: TGTGCCAGCAGATTAGCGGGGGGAGACGGGGAGCTGTTTTTT.

This chain links TRBV2 with TRBJ2-3, with D perhaps matching TRBD2 (5 bases). CDR3 length equals 12 residues. CDR1 SNHLY and CDR2 FYNNEI come from the germline V gene. Between the trimmed V and J ends, which lost 3 bases and 8 bases, there was a span of 9 bases. CDR3 coding DNA: TGTGCCAGCAGTGAGCTAGCTGGTACGCAGTATTTT. Amino acids: CASSELAGTQYF.

This chain uses TRBV27 with TRBJ2-3; D possibly corresponds to TRBD2 (7 bases). The CDR3 sequence is 24 residues long. The germline CDR1 and CDR2 sequences are MNHEY and SMNVEV (reference sequence). Trimming took 4 bases from V and 1 from J, leaving 39 bases between them. CDR3 nucleotides: TGTGCCAGCAGTTCCCGGGGGGCATTACGGGAGCCCCTCAAAGGGAGCTGGGGCACAGATACGCAGTATTTT. Its protein is CASSSRGALREPLKGSWGTDTQYF.